The T cell receptor beta chain described here comes from a study of T-cell memory formation after mild COVID-19. The wider study: TCR clusters showed largely donor specificity.

At least ten counts were recorded for this clonotype. Trimming removed 4 bases from V and 0 bases from J; junction bases left unmatched: 3. Germline V lookup: CDR1 SQVTM, CDR2 ANQGSEA. The CDR3 extends over 14 amino acids. Using its own MiXCR run on the 5' RACE reads, TCRdb lists one record per CDR3 protein. The sample consists of about 150,000 distinct CDR3 sequences, roughly 6.2% of them appearing once. The V and J genes are TRBV29-1 and TRBJ1-3, with 7 bases that match TRBD1. Material: PBMCs or a T cell subset sorted from them (not recorded which). The source of this sequence is an adult woman who had mild COVID-19 (a few samples of this study predate the infection). Cell type and time point are not known. In DNA, the CDR3 is TGCAGCGTTGTGGGGACAGACTCTGGAAACACCATATATTTT. Translation gives CSVVGTDSGNTIYF.